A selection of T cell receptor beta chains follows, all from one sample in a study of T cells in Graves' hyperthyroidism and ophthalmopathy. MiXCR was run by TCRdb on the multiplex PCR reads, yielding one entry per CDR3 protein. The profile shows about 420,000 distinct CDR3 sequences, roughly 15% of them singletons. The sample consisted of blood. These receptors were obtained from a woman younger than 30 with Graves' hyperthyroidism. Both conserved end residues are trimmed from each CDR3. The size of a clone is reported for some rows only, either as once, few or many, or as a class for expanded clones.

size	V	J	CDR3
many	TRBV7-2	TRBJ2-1	ASRTTSGRDNEQF
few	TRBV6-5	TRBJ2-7	ASMASGGSYEQY
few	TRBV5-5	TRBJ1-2	ASSSSGTAYGYT
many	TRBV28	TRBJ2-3	ASSLSHRADTQY
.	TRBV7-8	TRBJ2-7	ASSIPGQGTYEQY
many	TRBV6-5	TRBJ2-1	ASSYGPMSYNEQF
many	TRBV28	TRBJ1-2	ASSRVGGYGYT
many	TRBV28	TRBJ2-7	ASRGTYYEQY
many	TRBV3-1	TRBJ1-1	ASSLKMATGNTEAF
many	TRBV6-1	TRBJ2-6	ASSGVSGANVLT
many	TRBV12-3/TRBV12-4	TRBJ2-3	ASSYPSPGQGWIDTQY
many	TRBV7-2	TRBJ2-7	ASSLAGSREQY
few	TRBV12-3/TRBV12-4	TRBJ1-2	ASSLVREYGYT
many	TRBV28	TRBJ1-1	ASSLEGADTEAF
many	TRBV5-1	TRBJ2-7	ASSSRGGTGKGEQY
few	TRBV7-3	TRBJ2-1	ASSSAASGTTEQF
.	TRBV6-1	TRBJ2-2	ASSQLATGELF
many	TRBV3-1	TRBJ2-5	ASSHDAGETQY
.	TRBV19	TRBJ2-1	ASRNPVVNEQF
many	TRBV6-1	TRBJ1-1	ASRPNRENTEAF
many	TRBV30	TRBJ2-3	AWSLGGNTDTQY
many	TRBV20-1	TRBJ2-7	SASGDRAYEQY
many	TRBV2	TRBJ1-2	ASSAQGGTVPGYT
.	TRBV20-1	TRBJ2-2	SARDLRLGNTGELF
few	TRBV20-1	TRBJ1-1	SASSGSHGRTEAF
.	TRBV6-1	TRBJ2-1	ASVAGTSGYNEQF
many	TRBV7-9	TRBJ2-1	ASSPVAGSSYNEQF
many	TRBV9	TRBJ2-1	ASSSLGDNEQF
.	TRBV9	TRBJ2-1	ASSASGEYNEQF
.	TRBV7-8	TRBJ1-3	ASSFVEPHSGNTIY
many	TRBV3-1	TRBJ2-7	ASSQGPGQPYEQY
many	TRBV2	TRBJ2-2	ASSDPGREAGELF
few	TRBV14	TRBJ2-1	ACSLIGTSGRNEQF
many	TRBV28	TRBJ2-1	ASRSTRNYNEQF
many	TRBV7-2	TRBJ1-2	ASSQRDSLYGYT
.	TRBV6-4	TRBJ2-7	AIPRREGPCEQY
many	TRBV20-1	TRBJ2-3	SARGQNTDTQY
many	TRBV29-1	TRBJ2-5	SVEILVQETQY
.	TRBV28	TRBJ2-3	ASSMGGLDTQY
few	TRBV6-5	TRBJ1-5	ASSSATGRQPQH
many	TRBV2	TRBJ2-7	ASKDRVHEQY
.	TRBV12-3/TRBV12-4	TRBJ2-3	ASSTGWDTQY
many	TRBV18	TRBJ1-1	ASSPRAQGETEAF
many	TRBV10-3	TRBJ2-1	AISSWDRDSYNEQF
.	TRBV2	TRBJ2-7	ASSERSGLSSYEQY
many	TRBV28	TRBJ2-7	ASSPTGQDYEQY
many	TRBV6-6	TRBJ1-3	ASSYSKLSGNTIY
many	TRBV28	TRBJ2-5	ASSRQGGWETQY
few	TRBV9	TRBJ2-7	ASSPRDEQY
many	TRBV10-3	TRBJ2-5	AISELTGGEETQY
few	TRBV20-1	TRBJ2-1	SARDTSGRPGADEQF
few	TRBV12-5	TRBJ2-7	ASGSGQDGYEQY
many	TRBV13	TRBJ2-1	ASSRTSGKQF
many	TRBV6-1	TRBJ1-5	ASSVQGGGQPQH
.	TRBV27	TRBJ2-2	ASSWLDNTGELF
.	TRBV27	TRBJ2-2	ASMASWGTEELF
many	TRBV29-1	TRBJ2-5	SVDLQETQY
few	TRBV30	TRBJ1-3	AWTPMVVNTIY
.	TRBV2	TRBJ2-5	ASSESGRGGETQY